Following are 16 T cell receptor beta chains from one sample sequenced in a study of blood T cell repertoires in COVID-19. Libraries were prepared by immunoSEQ multiplex PCR; TCRdb keeps only in-frame clonotypes and omits some of them. The top ten hold 0.95% to 1.5% of the sample, which has about 260,000 clones, approximately 89% seen once. Material for sequencing was PBMCs or T cells enriched from blood (not recorded which). These receptors came from a woman between 40 and 50 years old with acute COVID-19.

The chain combines TRBV19 with TRBJ2-5; a weak D match, TRBD1 (6 bases). The germline V gene has CDR1 LNHDA and CDR2 SQIVND (reference sequence). This CDR3 contains 12 residues. V dropped 5 bases and J dropped 6 bases, with 10 bases sitting between them. DNA of the CDR3: TGTGCCAGTAGTCCTAGGGGGAAGACCCAGTACTTC. Translated, it gives CASSPRGKTQYF.

The chain combines TRBV28 with TRBJ1-5, with D uncertain. This CDR3 has 14 residues. CDR1 and CDR2 (germline): MDHEN, SYDVKM. Trimming removed 6 bases from V and 3 bases from J, with 12 bases in between. CDR3 protein: CASSTDGLNQPQHF. As DNA, the CDR3 is TGTGCCAGCAGCACGGACGGACTCAATCAGCCCCAGCATTTT.

The chain carries TRBV18 and TRBJ2-1; 7 bases agree with TRBD1. The V segment lost 2 bases and the J segment 9 bases; nucleotides outside the gene matches: 7. Germline-derived CDR1 and CDR2 are KGHSH and LQKENI. CDR3 length equals 14 residues. The CDR3 bases are TGTGCCAGCTCACCAAGCGACAGGGCTGCTGAGCAGTTCTTC. This translates into CASSPSDRAAEQFF.

The rearrangement joins TRBV10-2 to TRBJ2-1; D is unresolved. The CDR3 is 11 residues long. V lost 4 bases, J lost 9 bases, and 7 bases lay in between. Germline assignment: CDR1 WSHSY and CDR2 SAAADI. The chain's CDR3 is CASSVSIEQFF. The CDR3 DNA is TGCGCCAGCAGTGTGTCCATTGAGCAGTTCTTC.

The V call is TRBV5-4, the J call TRBJ1-2; D is uncertain. This CDR3 contains 14 residues. The germline V and J ends were trimmed by 0 bases and 5 bases, with 11 bases remaining between them. CDR1 SGHNT and CDR2 YYREEE come from the germline V gene (reference sequence). In DNA form, the CDR3 reads TGTGCCAGCAGCTTGGCTTTGTCGGGTTATGGCTACACCTTC. This gives the protein CASSLALSGYGYTF.

J is TRBJ2-2 and V is TRBV24-1; 8 bases line up with TRBD1. Germline V CDR1 and CDR2: KGHDR, SFDVKD. This CDR3 is 16 amino acids long. Unmatched junction bases numbered 11, after V lost 4 bases and J lost 8 bases. The CDR3 reads CATSDPGTGGSGELFF. The CDR3 nucleotides are TGTGCCACCAGTGACCCCGGGACAGGAGGATCTGGGGAGCTGTTTTTT.

This rearrangement joins TRBV5-1 to TRBJ1-1; 10 bases are a match to TRBD1. V shed 3 bases, J shed 4 bases, and the junction held 3 bases outside the gene matches. CDR3 length: 14 amino acids. Germline V gives CDR1 SGHRS, CDR2 YFSETQ. The CDR3, as DNA: TGCGCCAGCAGCTCGACAGGGGGCGCCACTGAAGCTTTCTTT. Translating gives CASSSTGGATEAFF.

This sequence joins TRBV6-5 and TRBJ2-5; 9 bases are shared with TRBD1. Germline CDR1 reads MNHEY; CDR2 reads SVGAGI. This CDR3 has 16 amino acids. After removal of 4 bases from V and 6 bases from J, the junction contained 12 bases not matched to a gene. The chain's CDR3 is CASSLSYTGGMKTQYF. The CDR3 DNA follows: TGTGCCAGCAGTTTGTCATATACAGGGGGCATGAAGACCCAGTACTTC.

The chain carries TRBV10-2 and TRBJ1-1; D is undetermined. V lost 0 bases and J 5 bases, leaving 13 bases between the germline ends. Germline assignment: CDR1 WSHSY and CDR2 SAAADI. CDR3 length: 15 residues. Here the CDR3 DNA reads TGCGCCAGCAGTGAGTCGATTTGGGGAGAGACTGAAGCTTTCTTT. It translates to CASSESIWGETEAFF.

The V and J genes are TRBV28 and TRBJ1-4; the D is unclear. CDR1 MDHEN and CDR2 SYDVKM come from the germline V gene. This CDR3 comprises 17 residues. V dropped 6 bases and J dropped 0 bases, with 17 bases sitting between them. As DNA, the CDR3 is TGTGCCAGCAGCCGGGGTATTACCGGTACAACTAATGAAAAACTGTTTTTT. Translation: CASSRGITGTTNEKLFF.

The chain carries TRBV30 and TRBJ1-5, with D hard to call. This CDR3 region has 13 residues. V dropped 2 bases and J dropped 6 bases, with 11 bases sitting between them. Germline V lookup: CDR1 GTSNPN, CDR2 SVGIG (reference sequence). As DNA, the CDR3 is TGTGCCTGGAGTTTGGCCGAAAGTCAGCCCCAGCATTTT. This codes for CAWSLAESQPQHF. The full variable domain, completed using reference TRBV30 and TRBJ1-5, is SQTIHQWPATLVQPVGSPLSLECTVEGTSNPNLYWYRQAAGRGLQLLFYSVGIGQISSEVPQNLSASRPQDRQFILSSKKLLLSDSGFYLCAWSLAESQPQHFGDGTRLSIL.

This clone was seen only once. The chain couples TRBV27 to TRBJ2-1, with TRBD2 as a possible D gene (5 bases). CDR1 MNHEY and CDR2 SMNVEV come from the germline V gene (reference sequence). V lost 2 bases and J 6 bases, leaving 17 bases between the germline ends. The CDR3 covers 16 residues. CDR3: CASSLNSEGRGNEQFF. The CDR3 DNA reads TGTGCCAGCAGTTTAAACTCTGAGGGCCGGGGCAATGAGCAGTTCTTC.

The chain carries TRBV28 and TRBJ2-5; 14 nucleotides align to TRBD2. J gave up 6 bases and V 3 bases, and 6 bases lay outside the gene matches. Germline-derived CDR1 and CDR2 are MDHEN and SYDVKM. The CDR3 covers 16 residues. The CDR3 region is CASSLRGLAGEKTQYF. Here the CDR3 DNA reads TGTGCCAGCAGTTTGAGGGGACTAGCGGGAGAAAAGACCCAGTACTTC.

This rearrangement joins TRBV7-9 to TRBJ1-4; 10 nucleotides match TRBD1. Germline CDR1 and CDR2: SEHNR and FQNEAQ (reference sequence). The ends lost 5 bases at V and 8 bases at J; junction bases unmatched: 8. There are 15 residues in the CDR3. CDR3 DNA sequence: TGTGCCAGCAGCCCAGGGACAGGGGAAGGCGAAAAACTGTTTTTT. The encoded protein is CASSPGTGEGEKLFF.

This rearrangement joins TRBV5-6 to TRBJ2-2; D is possibly TRBD2 (6 bases). Between the trimmed V and J ends, which lost 5 bases and 0 bases, there was a span of 14 bases. The CDR3 extends over 16 amino acids. The germline CDR1 and CDR2 sequences are SGHDT and YYEEEE. The CDR3 spells CASRGYGSSNTGELFF. The CDR3 DNA is TGTGCCAGCAGGGGGTACGGGAGTTCGAACACCGGGGAGCTGTTTTTT. Complete variable domain (other parts from reference TRBV5-6 and TRBJ2-2): DAGVTQSPTHLIKTRGQQVTLRCSPKSGHDTVSWYQQALGQGPQFIFQYYEEEERQRGNFPDRFSGHQFPNYSSELNVNALLLGDSALYLCASRGYGSSNTGELFFGEGSRLTVL.

Note on this clone: The same CDR3 can be traced to other DNA sequences in this sample. This chain links TRBV3-1 (or the pseudogene TRBV3-2) with TRBJ1-6, with 7 bases identical to TRBD1. Losses at the gene ends were 4 bases for V and 7 bases for J; bases not matched to a gene: 1. Germline V gives CDR1 LGHDT, CDR2 YNNKEL (reference sequence). The CDR3 is made up of 13 amino acids. DNA of the CDR3: TGTGCCAGCAGCCGGGACAGCAATTCACCCCTCCACTTT. Its translation is CASSRDSNSPLHF.